A single sample is the source of the 5 T cell receptor beta chains below, sequenced in a study of cytomegalovirus exposure and HLA in healthy donors (dated by TCRdb to about 2017). The protocol used for the library was the immunoSEQ multiplex PCR assay. For the multiplex PCR, a mixture combining 60 forward primers for TCR Vbeta segments and 13 reverse primers for TCR Jbeta segments was used. TCRdb took this table from immuneACCESS and kept in-frame rearrangements with V and J called. Such tables lack part of the clones; where checked against another copy, unresolved V genes explain under half of the gap, and the rest is unexplained. The sample table holds around 170,000 clones, of which 80% were seen once. The ten largest make up approximately 6.3% of the sample. Input material: PBMCs. The receptors were gathered from a man aged 40-49 years in good health and CMV-seropositive.

The rearrangement links TRBV4-1 to TRBJ1-2; 7 bases line up with TRBD1. Trimming cost V 4 bases and J 3 bases; bases outside gene matches: 11. The CDR3 covers 16 residues. Germline V CDR1 and CDR2: MGHRA, YSYEKL. DNA for the CDR3: TGCGCCAGCAGCCGGGAAGTGACAGGGTTCTACTATGGCTACACCTTC. It codes for CASSREVTGFYYGYTF.

The J gene is TRBJ1-6, the V gene TRBV4-3; D unresolved. Deletions cut 3 bases from V and 7 bases from J, with 7 bases between. There are 13 residues in the CDR3. The germline CDR1 and CDR2 sequences are LGHNA and YSLEER. The CDR3 DNA is TGCGCCAGCAGCCAGGGGAGCAATTCACCCCTCCACTTT. Its protein is CASSQGSNSPLHF.

V and J are TRBV5-1 and TRBJ1-2; D ambiguous. In germline, CDR1 is SGHRS, CDR2 YFSETQ. The CDR3 spans 14 residues. Trimming took off 0 bases at V and 4 bases at J, with 10 bases between the two ends. CDR3 sequence (DNA): TGCGCCAGCAGCTTGGAAGGCACTAGCTATGGCTACACCTTC. Translated: CASSLEGTSYGYTF.

The genes are TRBV7-9 and TRBJ1-2; TRBD1 matches at 7 bases. The CDR3 covers 16 residues. The V segment lost 5 bases and the J segment 4 bases; nucleotides outside the gene matches: 13. Germline V gene data show CDR1 as SEHNR and CDR2 as FQNEAQ (reference sequence). CDR3 sequence (DNA): TGTGCCAGCAGCCAGGGACAGTCACATTTCCGCTATGGCTACACCTTC. The encoded protein is CASSQGQSHFRYGYTF.

This chain links TRBV10-2 with TRBJ1-4; TRBD1 aligns across 7 bases. Germline trimming cut 8 bases from V and 6 bases from J; bases unmatched to any gene: 6. The germline V gene encodes CDR1 WSHSY and CDR2 SAAADI. CDR3 length: 13 residues. The CDR3 sequence is CASGQTGYEKLFF. The DNA for the CDR3 is TGCGCCAGCGGACAGACAGGGTATGAAAAACTGTTTTTT.